This TCR delta chain was recorded in a study of gamma-delta chains in newborns, infants, children. Study-level information: Innate gammadelta T cells reportedly expand polyclonally right after birth, driven by microbial exposure, per the title.

Unmatched junction bases numbered 18, after V lost 0 bases and J lost 0 bases. The V gene's germline CDR1 is GEAIGNYY and CDR2 EKD. The CDR3 is 23 amino acids. TCRdb re-processed the reads using CATT. The data contain around 6,500 delta-chain clones, less than 0.75% of them singletons. This clone turned up a few times. The identical CDR3 is also encoded by other nucleotide sequences in the sample. Sequenced: blood. The sequence came from a child who was a newborn, infant or young child, either healthy, febrile or measles-vaccinated (not recorded which). The chain recombines TRDV2 with TRDJ3; 8 nucleotides agree with TRDD3. CDR3 amino acids: CACDTGGLLAGGVSSWDTRQMFF. The CDR3 DNA is TGTGCCTGTGACACCGGGGGACTGCTCGCTGGGGGAGTCAGCTCCTGGGACACCCGACAGATGTTTTTC.